This T cell receptor beta chain was recovered during a study of cytomegalovirus exposure and HLA in healthy donors. Study-wide findings and caveats: According to the study, 150 to 200 TCR beta chains were cytomegalovirus-associated.

Assay used: immunoSEQ multiplex PCR; TCRdb lists only in-frame clones, some missing. The profile shows around 200,000 clones, roughly 81% of them singletons. The V and J ends lost 8 bases and 6 bases, in that order; junction bases with no gene match: 8. CDR1 LNHDA and CDR2 SQIVND come from the germline V gene (reference sequence). This CDR3 is built from 16 residues. With regard to this clone: The antigen remains undetermined.

The genes are TRBV19 and TRBJ2-3, with 16 bases fitting TRBD2. The TCR originated in a woman between 25 and 40 years old in good health and CMV-seronegative. Sequenced: PBMCs. CDR3 bases: TGTGCCAGTGGGACTAGCGGGAGGGAGTTGGAGGATACGCAGTATTTT. Encoded protein: CASGTSGRELEDTQYF. Filled out from reference TRBV19 and TRBJ2-3, the complete variable domain reads DGGITQSPKYLFRKEGQNVTLSCEQNLNHDAMYWYRQDPGQGLRLIYYSQIVNDFQKGDIAEGYSVSREKKESFPLTVTSAQKNPTAFYLCASGTSGRELEDTQYFGPGTRLTVL.